Listed here are 30 T cell receptor beta chains from one sample, sequenced in a study of shared clonotypes between healthy human individuals. The protocol was immunoSEQ multiplex PCR, while the TCRdb copy is restricted to in-frame clones and leaves out a portion. The sample consists of about 1.1 million clones, 70% to 85% of them appearing once. Sequencing was carried out using memory CD4+ T cells from PBMCs. As for subset: CD45RA-negative fraction. Receptors were obtained from a man in his late teens or twenties in good health. Some clones in this sample may be carry-over from other donors' samples.

This clone occurred many times. The V gene is TRBV6-1, the J gene TRBJ2-7, with D perhaps matching TRBD2 (6 bases). Germline lookup yields CDR1 MNHNS and CDR2 SASEGT. This CDR3 is built from 14 residues. Trimming cost V 8 bases and J 0 bases, with 14 bases left between them. The CDR3 DNA follows: TGTGCCAGCCTTGATAGCGGAAGCTCCTACGAGCAGTACTTC. Amino acid sequence: CASLDSGSSYEQYF.

About this clone itself: Other DNA variants within this sample encode the same CDR3. The chain links TRBV5-1 to TRBJ2-2; 7 nucleotides agree with TRBD1. Germline V gene sequence: CDR1 SGHRS, CDR2 YFSETQ. CDR3 size: 15 residues. Losses at the gene ends were 1 base for V and 0 bases for J; bases not matched to a gene: 0. The CDR3 nucleotides are TGCGCCAGCAGCTTGACAGGGGCGAACACCGGGGAGCTGTTTTTT. Its translation is CASSLTGANTGELFF. The full variable domain, with the rest looked up from reference TRBV5-1 and TRBJ2-2, is KAGVTQTPRYLIKTRGQQVTLSCSPISGHRSVSWYQQTPGQGLQFLFEYFSETQRNKGNFPGRFSGRQFSNSRSEMNVSTLELGDSALYLCASSLTGANTGELFFGEGSRLTVL.

This clone came up a few times. Within the sample, other DNA sequences also encode this same CDR3. The chain carries TRBV7-3 and TRBJ1-2; D gene uncertain. CDR1 and CDR2 (germline): SGHTA, FQGTGA. V dropped 2 bases and J dropped 2 bases, with 6 bases sitting between them. The CDR3 has 13 residues. The CDR3 region has the DNA TGTGCCAGCAGCTTAGGGCAGAACTATGGCTACACCTTC. It codes for CASSLGQNYGYTF.

The chain recombines TRBV21-1 with TRBJ2-7; TRBD1 is the table's D call and was not checked against the DNA. TRBV21-1 is a recognized pseudogene. The CDR3 is 16 residues long. The CDR3 sequence: CASSKEPGDRDYEQYF. The CDR3 DNA reads as TGTGCCAGCAGCAAAGAGCCTGGGGACAGAGACTACGAGCAGTACTTC.

The rearrangement links TRBV14 to TRBJ2-2; D is unresolved. Trimming left V 3 bases short and J 5 bases short, with 10 bases between. The CDR3 has 14 amino acids. Germline loops: CDR1 SGHDN, CDR2 FVKESK. The CDR3 sequence: CASSQLVDTGELFF. Written as DNA, the CDR3 is TGTGCCAGCAGCCAGCTGGTAGATACCGGGGAGCTGTTTTTT.

Notes on this clone: Other DNA sequences in the same sample also yield this CDR3. This chain uses TRBV27 with TRBJ1-2; D remains unclear. Per germline, CDR1 MNHEY and CDR2 SMNVEV (reference sequence). V was shortened by 3 bases and J by 1 base, with 6 bases between the two germline ends. This CDR3 region has 13 residues. CDR3 in amino acids: CASSFRGNYGYTF. As DNA, the CDR3 is TGTGCCAGCAGTTTCCGGGGTAACTATGGCTACACCTTC.

The chain combines TRBV5-1 with TRBJ1-1, with D possibly matching TRBD1 (5 bases). Trimming removed 0 bases from V and 1 base from J, with 10 bases in between. Germline V gene sequence: CDR1 SGHRS, CDR2 YFSETQ. The CDR3 is 15 amino acids. The CDR3: CASSLDVGQNTEAFF. The CDR3 nucleotides are TGCGCCAGCAGCTTGGACGTCGGACAGAACACTGAAGCTTTCTTT.

The V gene is TRBV7-8, the J gene TRBJ2-1, with TRBD2 matching over 11 bases. J gave up 7 bases and V 1 base, and 3 bases lay outside the gene matches. Germline V gene sequence: CDR1 SGHVS, CDR2 FQNEAQ. The CDR3 is made up of 15 amino acids. In nucleotides, the CDR3 is TGTGCCAGCAGCTTAGACCGACTAGCGGGAAATGAGCAGTTCTTC. It yields the protein CASSLDRLAGNEQFF.

This clone occurred once. The V call is TRBV4-3, the J call TRBJ2-3; D gene ambiguous. This CDR3 region has 15 residues. Trimming removed 1 base at V and 4 bases at J, with 12 bases between. Germline CDR1 reads LGHNA; CDR2 reads YSLEER. The CDR3: CASSQVAPGSDTQYF. CDR3 nucleotide sequence: TGCGCCAGCAGCCAAGTAGCCCCGGGTTCAGATACGCAGTATTTT.

The chain couples TRBV20-1 to TRBJ2-3; D gene uncertain. The CDR3 loop spans 11 amino acids. The germline V gene encodes CDR1 DFQATT and CDR2 SNEGSKA (reference sequence). V dropped 5 bases and J dropped 7 bases, with 10 bases sitting between them. The CDR3 sequence is CSAYREHTQYF. Here the CDR3 DNA reads TGCAGTGCTTACCGCGAGCATACGCAGTATTTT.

The V gene is TRBV5-1, the J gene TRBJ2-1; unclear D gene. Germline CDR1 is SGHRS and CDR2 is YFSETQ. V lost 0 bases, J lost 1 base, and 17 bases lay in between. The CDR3 consists of 18 residues. This CDR3 is CASSLEWSLLFSYNEQFF. In DNA form, the CDR3 reads TGCGCCAGCAGCTTGGAGTGGAGCTTGCTCTTTTCCTACAATGAGCAGTTCTTC. Complete variable domain (other parts from reference TRBV5-1 and TRBJ2-1): KAGVTQTPRYLIKTRGQQVTLSCSPISGHRSVSWYQQTPGQGLQFLFEYFSETQRNKGNFPGRFSGRQFSNSRSEMNVSTLELGDSALYLCASSLEWSLLFSYNEQFFGPGTRLTVL.

The chain joins TRBV19 to TRBJ1-2; 9 nucleotides line up with TRBD1. This CDR3 has 14 amino acids. V shed 5 bases, J shed 3 bases, and the junction held 4 bases outside the gene matches. The germline V gene encodes CDR1 LNHDA and CDR2 SQIVND (reference sequence). DNA for the CDR3: TGTGCCAGTAGTGTCCGGGACAGGGACTATGGCTACACCTTC. This encodes CASSVRDRDYGYTF.

This clone was recorded many times. This chain's CDR3 is CASRVLGQETQYF. CDR3 sequence (DNA): TGTGCCAGCAGGGTGCTCGGACAGGAGACCCAGTACTTC. V and J are TRBV28 and TRBJ2-5, with D tentatively TRBD1 (6 bases). The ends were cut back, 6 bases at V and 5 bases at J, with 13 bases in the middle. Germline CDR1 and CDR2: MDHEN and SYDVKM. The CDR3 has 13 residues.

Concerning this clone itself: Other DNA sequences in this specimen translate into the identical CDR3. The chain links TRBV6-5 to TRBJ2-7; D is possibly TRBD2 (5 bases). CDR1 MNHEY and CDR2 SVGAGI come from the germline V gene. The CDR3 sequence is 11 residues long. V lost 5 bases and J lost 3, with 5 bases in between. The CDR3 DNA sequence: TGTGCCAGCAGTGGGAGCTACGAGCAGTACTTC. This codes for CASSGSYEQYF.

The rearrangement links TRBV2 to TRBJ1-5; 7 nucleotides agree with TRBD1. This CDR3 comprises 13 residues. Per germline, CDR1 SNHLY and CDR2 FYNNEI. V was pared by 4 bases and J by 7 bases, with 4 bases of the junction left unmatched. For the CDR3, the DNA is TGTGCCAGCAGTGTCCAGGGGGACCAGCCCCAGCATTTT. Translated: CASSVQGDQPQHF.

The chain employs TRBV5-1 and TRBJ1-1, with 9 positions matching TRBD1. The CDR3 length is 15 residues. After removal of 1 base from V and 3 bases from J, the junction contained 4 bases not matched to a gene. Germline V gene lookup returns CDR1 SGHRS and CDR2 YFSETQ. The CDR3 sequence: CASSLTGTGHTEAFF. The CDR3, as DNA: TGCGCCAGCAGCTTGACCGGGACAGGGCACACTGAAGCTTTCTTT.

The chain couples TRBV2 to TRBJ1-5; 7 nucleotides line up with TRBD1. The CDR3 has 14 amino acids. V was pared by 5 bases and J by 7 bases, with 8 bases of the junction left unmatched. The germline V gene encodes CDR1 SNHLY and CDR2 FYNNEI. CDR3 in DNA: TGTGCCAGCAGTCCGGACAGGCGAATGCAGCCCCAGCATTTT. This codes for CASSPDRRMQPQHF.

The V and J genes are TRBV4-2 and TRBJ1-2; possible D gene TRBD1, 5 bases. V lost 3 bases and J lost 6, with 17 bases in between. Germline V gene sequence: CDR1 LGHNA, CDR2 YNFKEQ. This CDR3 contains 15 residues. The CDR3 coding sequence is TGTGCCAGCAGCCATCAAGCGGGGCATACCGATGGCTACACCTTC. Encoded protein: CASSHQAGHTDGYTF.

This chain joins TRBV5-8 and TRBJ1-2, with a possible D match to TRBD1 (6 bases). CDR1 is SGHTS, CDR2 YDEGEE, per germline. The CDR3 consists of 13 residues. Trimming took off 7 bases at V and 9 bases at J, with 19 bases between the two ends. CDR3 region: CASAPRDIRRYTF. In nucleotides, the CDR3 is TGTGCCAGCGCACCCCGGGACATCCGACGCTACACCTTC.

CDR3 sequence reads: CASSTRAGGTNEKLFF. CDR3 DNA: TGTGCCAGCAGTACAAGGGCAGGCGGAACTAATGAAAAACTGTTTTTT. The chain is built from TRBV27 and TRBJ1-4; D remains ambiguous. This CDR3 is 16 amino acids long. V was shortened by 5 bases and J by 1 base, with 14 bases between the two germline ends. Germline V gives CDR1 MNHEY, CDR2 SMNVEV (reference sequence).

The chain has TRBV5-4 and TRBJ2-7; 13 positions match TRBD2. V lost 4 bases, J lost 3 bases, and 4 bases stayed unmatched. CDR1 and CDR2 (germline): SGHNT, YYREEE (reference sequence). CDR3 size: 15 residues. The CDR3 sequence is CASSRGTSGNYEQYF. For the CDR3, the DNA is TGTGCCAGCAGCAGGGGGACTAGCGGGAACTACGAGCAGTACTTC.

This chain connects TRBV19 to TRBJ2-2; D gene unclear. The CDR3 sequence is 15 residues long. The V end was cut by 1 base, the J end by 7 bases, with 13 bases between. The V gene's germline CDR1 is LNHDA and CDR2 SQIVND (reference sequence). The CDR3 loop is CASSIGLPAGGELFF. CDR3 sequence (DNA): TGTGCCAGTAGTATAGGCCTCCCGGCCGGCGGGGAGCTGTTTTTT.

The V and J genes are TRBV9 and TRBJ2-5; tentatively, D is TRBD1 (5 bases). V was trimmed by 4 bases and J by 0 bases, leaving 13 bases between them. This CDR3 is 15 amino acids long. The germline V gene has CDR1 SGDLS and CDR2 YYNGEE. In DNA form, the CDR3 reads TGTGCCAGCAGCCGAGACGCAGGGTACCAAGAGACCCAGTACTTC. Residues: CASSRDAGYQETQYF.

Comments on this clone: A read error may explain this, as a much larger clone is one base away. The chain employs TRBV5-4 and TRBJ2-1; 11 nucleotides align to TRBD1. V dropped 4 bases and J dropped 4; count of bases not matched to a gene: 4. The CDR3 is 15 residues long. In germline, CDR1 is SGHNT, CDR2 YYREEE (reference sequence). The CDR3 loop is CASSQGQGVYNEQFF. The CDR3 DNA reads TGTGCCAGCAGCCAGGGACAGGGGGTATACAATGAGCAGTTCTTC. Looking up the rest from reference TRBV5-4 and TRBJ2-1 gives the full variable domain: ETGVTQSPTHLIKTRGQQVTLRCSSQSGHNTVSWYQQALGQGPQFIFQYYREEENGRGNFPPRFSGLQFPNYSSELNVNALELDDSALYLCASSQGQGVYNEQFFGPGTRLTVL.

The chain couples TRBV18 to TRBJ1-1, with D possibly being TRBD1 (5 bases). The CDR3 spans 21 residues. Germline assignment: CDR1 KGHSH and CDR2 LQKENI. The V end lost 3 bases, the J end lost 3 bases, and 32 bases lay between the germline ends. The CDR3 loop is CASSPQMNRDWVIERDTEAFF. The CDR3 DNA follows: TGTGCCAGCTCACCCCAAATGAACCGGGACTGGGTTATAGAGAGAGACACTGAAGCTTTCTTT.

This clone has only a few counts. The chain links TRBV30 to TRBJ1-1; 9 positions agree with TRBD1. The germline CDR1 and CDR2 sequences are GTSNPN and SVGIG (reference sequence). V dropped 4 bases and J dropped 5; count of bases not matched to a gene: 8. The CDR3 is 14 amino acids. In nucleotides, the CDR3 is TGTGCCTGGAATCAGGGACAGGGCCCTACTGAAGCTTTCTTT. Translating it yields CAWNQGQGPTEAFF.

The chain employs TRBV7-8 and TRBJ1-2; 9 nucleotides line up with TRBD1. The CDR3 sequence is 15 residues long. Germline V CDR1 and CDR2: SGHVS, FQNEAQ. The V segment lost 2 bases and the J segment 6 bases; nucleotides outside the gene matches: 7. CDR3 loop: CASSLLQGAADGYTF. The CDR3 DNA reads as TGTGCCAGCAGCTTATTACAGGGGGCGGCCGATGGCTACACCTTC.

V usage is TRBV15 and J usage is TRBJ2-5, with D possibly being TRBD1 (6 bases). The V gene's germline CDR1 is LNHNV and CDR2 YYDKDF (reference sequence). V was trimmed by 1 base and J by 4 bases, leaving 19 bases between them. This CDR3 spans 17 amino acids. CDR3 protein: CATSRAKGGTGTETQYF. As DNA, the CDR3 is TGTGCCACCAGCAGAGCGAAAGGAGGCACAGGGACAGAGACCCAGTACTTC.

Comments on this clone: With a much larger clone just one base away, this may be a read error. V is TRBV30 and J is TRBJ1-2; D is perhaps TRBD1 (5 bases). Germline V gives CDR1 GTSNPN, CDR2 SVGIG (reference sequence). V shed 4 bases and J shed 4 bases, with 13 bases lying between them. The CDR3 length is 13 residues. The CDR3 DNA reads as TGTGCCTGGAATTTGGGACGGATCTATGGCTACACCTTC. Translation gives CAWNLGRIYGYTF. Looking up the rest from reference TRBV30 and TRBJ1-2 gives the full variable domain: SQTIHQWPATLVQPVGSPLSLECTVEGTSNPNLYWYRQAAGRGLQLLFYSVGIGQISSEVPQNLSASRPQDRQFILSSKKLLLSDSGFYLCAWNLGRIYGYTFGSGTRLTVV.

The genes are TRBV15 and TRBJ2-4, with D perhaps matching TRBD1 or TRBD2 (6 bases each). V was pared by 8 bases and J by 8 bases, with 16 bases between. This CDR3 has 13 residues. The germline gives CDR1 LNHNV, CDR2 YYDKDF (reference sequence). The CDR3, as DNA: TGTGCCACCGGGGGGCGGCCGAGGGACATTCAGTACTTC. This sequence encodes CATGGRPRDIQYF.